This T cell receptor (beta chain) was obtained from a study of Ad26.COV2.S vaccination and SARS-CoV-2 variants. Findings of the study overall: Substantial breadth was reportedly displayed by spike-specific CD8+ and CD4+ T cell responses after vaccination.

Generated by immunoSEQ multiplex PCR, the TCRdb table keeps only in-frame clones and is missing some. The sample carries around 370,000 clones, around 92% recorded once. A word on this clone: Its antigen is unknown.

The clonotype originates from a human donor who had recovered from COVID-19. This material consisted of peripheral blood, taken after recovery from COVID-19.

The CDR3 spells CATSRDRVQGTEAFF. The CDR3 nucleotides are TGTGCCACCAGCAGAGATCGGGTACAGGGGACTGAAGCTTTCTTT. This chain uses TRBV15 with TRBJ1-1; TRBD1 matches at 7 bases. The CDR3 is 15 residues long. Germline V CDR1 and CDR2: LNHNV, YYDKDF (reference sequence). The J segment lost 5 bases and the V segment lost 0 bases, leaving 6 bases of the junction unmatched.